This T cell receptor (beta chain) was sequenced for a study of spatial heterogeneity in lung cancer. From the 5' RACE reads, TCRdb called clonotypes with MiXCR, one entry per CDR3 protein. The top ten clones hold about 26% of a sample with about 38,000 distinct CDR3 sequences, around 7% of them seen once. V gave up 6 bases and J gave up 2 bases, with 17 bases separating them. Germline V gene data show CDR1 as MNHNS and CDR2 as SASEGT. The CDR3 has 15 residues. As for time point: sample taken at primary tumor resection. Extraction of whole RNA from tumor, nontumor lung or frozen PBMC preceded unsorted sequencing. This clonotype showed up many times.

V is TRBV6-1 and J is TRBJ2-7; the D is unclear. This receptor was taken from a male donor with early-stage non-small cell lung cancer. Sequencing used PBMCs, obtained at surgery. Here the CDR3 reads CASSARISDPYEQYV. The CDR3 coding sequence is TGTGCCAGCAGCGCCCGGATAAGCGATCCCTACGAGCAGTACGTC.